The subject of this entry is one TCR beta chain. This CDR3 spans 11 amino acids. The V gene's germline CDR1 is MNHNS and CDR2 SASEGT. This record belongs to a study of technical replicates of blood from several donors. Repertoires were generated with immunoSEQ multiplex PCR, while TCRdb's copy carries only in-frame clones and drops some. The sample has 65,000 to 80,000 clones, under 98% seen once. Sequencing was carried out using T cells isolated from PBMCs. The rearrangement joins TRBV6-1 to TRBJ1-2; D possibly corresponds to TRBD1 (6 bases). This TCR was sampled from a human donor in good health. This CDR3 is CATGQNYGYTF. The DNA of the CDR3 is TGTGCTACAGGACAGAACTATGGCTACACCTTC.